Described below is a single T cell receptor beta chain sequence and its context. The antigen is not known. The record originates from a study of Ad26.COV2.S vaccination and SARS-CoV-2 variants. Study details: As a participant in COV1001, the donor was in the Ad26.COV2.S trial arm. The vaccine Ad26.COV2.S was put into the muscle once, or twice with 56 days between. Points from the study as a whole: Similar non-spike TCR breadth was observed in recipients of vaccine and of placebo. The TCR breadth and depth analyses may have produced an underestimate of total T cell responses.

The method was immunoSEQ multiplex PCR; TCRdb's version includes in-frame clones alone and lacks a portion of them. The sample shows roughly 700,000 clones, roughly 90% of them seen only once. Treatment of the sample: roughly 18 received Ad26.COV2.S at low or high dose, single or two shots; 5 received placebo; per-sample allocation not given. Sampling happened 63 days after the first vaccine or placebo injection. Germline loops: CDR1 MNHNY, CDR2 SVGAGI (reference sequence). V lost 10 bases to trimming and J lost 11 bases; unmatched junction nucleotides: 18. The CDR3 is 15 residues long. The sequence was obtained from a person between 18 and 65 years old who received the Ad26.COV2.S COVID-19 vaccine or a placebo. The chain combines TRBV6-6 with TRBJ2-2; 8 bases match TRBD1. Sequencing was performed on peripheral blood, taken in a trial of Ad26.COV2.S vaccine versus placebo. This CDR3 is CATQWQGQALAELFF. CDR3 DNA: TGTGCCACCCAATGGCAGGGACAGGCCCTTGCTGAGCTGTTTTTT.